This record covers a single TCR beta chain. In the original analysis: Reference gene primer amplification in the assay estimated nucleated cell counts. Generated by immunoSEQ multiplex PCR, the TCRdb table keeps only in-frame clones and is missing some. V and J calls and clone size are those listed in that table; D and trimming were worked out from the DNA. The sample consists of 150,000 to 180,000 clones, 80% of them appearing once. The sample originates from a study of blood T cell repertoires in COVID-19. Study as a whole: Researchers got acute and convalescent COVID-19 samples from the United States, Italy and Spain. Sources were T cells, B-cell-depleted T cells, or PBMCs; the material itself was cDNA or gDNA.

V shed 2 bases and J shed 2 bases, with 8 bases lying between them. Per the germline V gene, CDR1 is GTSNPN and CDR2 is SVGIG (reference sequence). CDR3 length: 13 residues. Material for sequencing was peripheral blood. The rearrangement uses TRBV30 and TRBJ2-3, with D possibly being TRBD1 (6 bases). This sequence was found in a man aged 60-69 years with acute or convalescent COVID-19. The CDR3 nucleotides read TGTGCCTGGAGTAAGGGGGACACAGATACGCAGTATTTT. The encoded protein is CAWSKGDTDTQYF.